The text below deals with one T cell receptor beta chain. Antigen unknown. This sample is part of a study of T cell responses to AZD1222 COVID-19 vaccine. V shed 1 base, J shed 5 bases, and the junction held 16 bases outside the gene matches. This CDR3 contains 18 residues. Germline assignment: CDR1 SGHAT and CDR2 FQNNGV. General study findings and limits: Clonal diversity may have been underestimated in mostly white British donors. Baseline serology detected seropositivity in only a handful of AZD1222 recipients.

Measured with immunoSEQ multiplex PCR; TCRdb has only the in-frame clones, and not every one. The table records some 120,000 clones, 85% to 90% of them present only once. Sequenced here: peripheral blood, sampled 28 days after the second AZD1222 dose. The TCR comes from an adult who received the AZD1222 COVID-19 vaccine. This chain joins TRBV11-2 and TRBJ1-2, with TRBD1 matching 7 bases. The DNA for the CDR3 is TGTGCCAGCAGCTTAGCCGGGGCCAAGGGGCAGGGGGTGTATGGCTACACCTTC. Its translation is CASSLAGAKGQGVYGYTF.